The clone carrying this T cell receptor (beta chain) was seen at least ten times. The antigen remains undetermined. V was clipped by 0 bases and J by 4 bases, with 10 bases between them. CDR1 is SGHTA, CDR2 FQGNSA, per germline. This CDR3 contains 15 residues. The sample comes from a study of T cell repertoires in cytomegalovirus infection. Each CDR3 protein is one row after TCRdb ran MiXCR on the reads. The data show 300,000 to 400,000 distinct CDR3 sequences, with just under 25% seen just once and about 14% held by the top ten. The clonotype originates from a human donor in good health (CMV status not recorded). Some clones in this sample may be carry-over from other donors' samples. The sequencing here drew on cultured PBMCs, taken from culture after CMV antigen stimulation. This chain links TRBV7-2 with TRBJ2-1; D unresolved. In DNA form, the CDR3 reads TGTGCCAGCAGCTTAGCCCCCGCCGTGTACAATGAGCAGTTCTTC. Protein sequence: CASSLAPAVYNEQFF. The full variable domain, in which reference TRBV7-2 and TRBJ2-1 provide the parts outside the CDR3, is GAGVSQSPSNKVTEKGKDVELRCDPISGHTALYWYRQSLGQGLEFLIYFQGNSAPDKSGLPSDRFSAERTGGSVSTLTIQRTQQEDSAVYLCASSLAPAVYNEQFFGPGTRLTVL.